The clone carrying this T cell receptor (beta chain) turned up a few times. Its specificity is not known. The germline V gene encodes CDR1 MNHEY and CDR2 SVGEGT. This CDR3 is built from 16 residues. The V end was cut by 4 bases, the J end by 0 bases, with 13 bases between. This sample is part of a study of identical twins. Findings and limits, study-wide: With abundant cord blood beta clonotypes, insertions were fewer; memory repertoires showed no such pattern.

Template switching added a universal primer site; cDNA carried unique molecular identifiers. TCRdb passed the 5' RACE reads through MiXCR, listing each CDR3 protein once. The table has about 260,000 distinct CDR3 sequences, about 7% seen once. These data also formed part of another study, on yellow fever vaccine responses in identical twins.

The source material was memory (CD45RO+) T cells sorted from blood. The chain recombines TRBV6-2 or TRBV6-3 with TRBJ1-5, with a possible D match to TRBD1 (5 bases). The receptor comes from a woman under 30 in good health. The CDR3 nucleotides read TGTGCCAGCAGTTCGGGGCTAGGGAATAGCAATCAGCCCCAGCATTTT. Its translation is CASSSGLGNSNQPQHF.